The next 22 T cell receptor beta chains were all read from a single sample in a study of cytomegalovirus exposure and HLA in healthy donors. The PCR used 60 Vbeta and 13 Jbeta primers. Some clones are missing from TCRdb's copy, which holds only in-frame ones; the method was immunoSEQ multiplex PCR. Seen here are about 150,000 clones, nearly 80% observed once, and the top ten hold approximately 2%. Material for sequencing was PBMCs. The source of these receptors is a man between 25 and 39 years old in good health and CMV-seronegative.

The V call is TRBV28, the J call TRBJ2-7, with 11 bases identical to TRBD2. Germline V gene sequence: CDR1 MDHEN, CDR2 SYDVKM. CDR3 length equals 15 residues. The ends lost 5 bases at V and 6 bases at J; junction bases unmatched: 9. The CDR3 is CASSHSTSGIAEQYF. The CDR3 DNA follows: TGTGCCAGCAGTCACTCGACTAGCGGGATTGCCGAGCAGTACTTC.

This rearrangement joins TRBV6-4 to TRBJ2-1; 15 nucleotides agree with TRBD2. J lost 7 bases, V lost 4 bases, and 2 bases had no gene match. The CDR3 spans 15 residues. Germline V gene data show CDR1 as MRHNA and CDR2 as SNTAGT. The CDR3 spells CASSGGTSGRNEQFF. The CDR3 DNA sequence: TGTGCCAGCAGTGGGGGGACTAGCGGGAGGAATGAGCAGTTCTTC.

CDR3 nucleotide sequence: TGTGCCAGCAGTTTCCCACAGGGAGGGCAGCCCCAGCATTTT. Its protein is CASSFPQGGQPQHF. V usage is TRBV28 and J usage is TRBJ1-5, with D possibly matching TRBD1 (6 bases). Deletions cut 3 bases from V and 7 bases from J, with 13 bases between. Germline lookup yields CDR1 MDHEN and CDR2 SYDVKM. The CDR3 has 14 residues.

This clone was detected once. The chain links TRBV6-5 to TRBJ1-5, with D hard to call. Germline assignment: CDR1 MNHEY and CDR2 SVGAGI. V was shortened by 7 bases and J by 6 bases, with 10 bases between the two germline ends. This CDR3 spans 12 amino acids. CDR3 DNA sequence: TGTGCCAGCAAGACGGGAGTTCAGCCCCAGCATTTT. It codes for CASKTGVQPQHF.

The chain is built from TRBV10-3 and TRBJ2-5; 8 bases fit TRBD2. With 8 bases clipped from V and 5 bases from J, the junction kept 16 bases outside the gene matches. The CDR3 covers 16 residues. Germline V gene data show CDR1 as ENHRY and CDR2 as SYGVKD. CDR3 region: CAIGEGSGTTLETQYF. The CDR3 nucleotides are TGTGCCATCGGGGAGGGTAGCGGGACGACTCTGGAGACCCAGTACTTC.

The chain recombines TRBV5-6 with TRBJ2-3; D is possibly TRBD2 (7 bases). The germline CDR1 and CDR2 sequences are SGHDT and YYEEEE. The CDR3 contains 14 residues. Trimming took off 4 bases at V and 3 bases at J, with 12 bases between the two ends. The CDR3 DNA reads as TGTGCCAGCAGCAGGGAGGGGGTTACAGATACGCAGTATTTT. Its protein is CASSREGVTDTQYF.

CDR3 nucleotides: TGTGCCAGCAGTTACTCGATAACGATAGGAGGGAACGAGCAGTACTTC. Protein product: CASSYSITIGGNEQYF. This chain uses TRBV6-6 with TRBJ2-7; TRBD2 might be the D (6 bases). The germline V gene encodes CDR1 MNHNY and CDR2 SVGAGI (reference sequence). The CDR3 totals 16 residues. Trimming took off 0 bases at V and 5 bases at J, with 17 bases between the two ends.

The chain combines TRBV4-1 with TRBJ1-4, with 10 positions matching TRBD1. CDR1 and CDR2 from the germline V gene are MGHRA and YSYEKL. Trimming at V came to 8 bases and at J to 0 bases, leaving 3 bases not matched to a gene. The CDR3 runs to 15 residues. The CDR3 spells CASRGQGPTNEKLFF. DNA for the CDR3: TGCGCCAGCCGGGGACAGGGGCCAACTAATGAAAAACTGTTTTTT.

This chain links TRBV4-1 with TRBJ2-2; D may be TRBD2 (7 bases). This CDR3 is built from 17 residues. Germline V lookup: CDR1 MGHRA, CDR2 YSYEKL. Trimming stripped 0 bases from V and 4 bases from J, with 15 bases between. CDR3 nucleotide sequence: TGCGCCAGCAGCCAAGATAGGGGGGGCGCCGTCACCGGGGAGCTGTTTTTT. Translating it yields CASSQDRGGAVTGELFF.

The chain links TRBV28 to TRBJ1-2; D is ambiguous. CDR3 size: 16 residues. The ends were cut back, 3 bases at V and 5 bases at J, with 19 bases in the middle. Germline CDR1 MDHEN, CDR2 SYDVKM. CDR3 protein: CASSFSGPGDLYGYTF. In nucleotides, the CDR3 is TGTGCCAGCAGTTTCTCTGGACCCGGGGATCTTTATGGCTACACCTTC.

CDR3 DNA sequence: TGTGCCATCAGGCCCGACAGGGGCGAGCAGTACTTC. Amino acid sequence: CAIRPDRGEQYF. This chain connects TRBV10-3 to TRBJ2-7; 8 bases match TRBD1. The CDR3 totals 12 residues. With 6 bases clipped from V and 6 bases from J, the junction kept 4 bases outside the gene matches. Germline V gene lookup returns CDR1 ENHRY and CDR2 SYGVKD.

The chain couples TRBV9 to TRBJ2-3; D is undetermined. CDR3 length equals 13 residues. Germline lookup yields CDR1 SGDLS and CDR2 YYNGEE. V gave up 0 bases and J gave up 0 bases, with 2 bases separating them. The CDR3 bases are TGTGCCAGCAGCGTAGTAAGCACAGATACGCAGTATTTT. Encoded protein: CASSVVSTDTQYF.

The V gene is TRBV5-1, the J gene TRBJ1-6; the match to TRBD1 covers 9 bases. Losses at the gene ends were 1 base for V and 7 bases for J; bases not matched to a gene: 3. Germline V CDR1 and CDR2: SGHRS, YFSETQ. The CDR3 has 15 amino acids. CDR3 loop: CASSLWTGVNSPLHF. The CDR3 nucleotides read TGCGCCAGCAGCTTGTGGACAGGGGTGAATTCACCCCTCCACTTT. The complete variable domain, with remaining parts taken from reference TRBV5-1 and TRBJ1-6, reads KAGVTQTPRYLIKTRGQQVTLSCSPISGHRSVSWYQQTPGQGLQFLFEYFSETQRNKGNFPGRFSGRQFSNSRSEMNVSTLELGDSALYLCASSLWTGVNSPLHFGNGTRLTVT.

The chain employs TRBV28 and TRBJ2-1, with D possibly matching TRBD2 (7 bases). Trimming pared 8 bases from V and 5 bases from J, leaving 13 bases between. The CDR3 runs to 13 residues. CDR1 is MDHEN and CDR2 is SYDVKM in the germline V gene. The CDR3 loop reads CASAGDYNNEQFF. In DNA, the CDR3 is TGTGCCAGCGCAGGGGACTACAACAATGAGCAGTTCTTC.

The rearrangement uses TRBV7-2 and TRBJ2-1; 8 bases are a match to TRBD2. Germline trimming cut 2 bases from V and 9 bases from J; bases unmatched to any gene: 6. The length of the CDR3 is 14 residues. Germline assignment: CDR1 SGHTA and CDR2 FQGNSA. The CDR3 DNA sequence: TGTGCCAGCAGCTTAAGCGGGAGATTGGGTGAGCAGTTCTTC. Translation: CASSLSGRLGEQFF.

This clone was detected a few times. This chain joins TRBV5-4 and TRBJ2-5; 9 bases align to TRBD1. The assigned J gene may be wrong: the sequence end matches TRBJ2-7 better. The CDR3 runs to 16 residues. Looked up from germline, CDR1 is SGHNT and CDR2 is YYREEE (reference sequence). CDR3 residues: CASSSPRTGAPYEQYF. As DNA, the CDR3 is TGTGCCAGCAGCTCGCCAAGGACAGGGGCGCCCTACGAGCAGTACTTC.

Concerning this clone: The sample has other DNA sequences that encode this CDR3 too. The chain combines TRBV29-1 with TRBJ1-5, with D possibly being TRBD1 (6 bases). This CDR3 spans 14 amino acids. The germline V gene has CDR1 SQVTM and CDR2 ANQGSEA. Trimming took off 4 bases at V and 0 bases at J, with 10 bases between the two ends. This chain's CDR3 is CSVGQGSSNQPQHF. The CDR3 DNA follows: TGCAGCGTTGGTCAGGGGAGTAGCAATCAGCCCCAGCATTTT.

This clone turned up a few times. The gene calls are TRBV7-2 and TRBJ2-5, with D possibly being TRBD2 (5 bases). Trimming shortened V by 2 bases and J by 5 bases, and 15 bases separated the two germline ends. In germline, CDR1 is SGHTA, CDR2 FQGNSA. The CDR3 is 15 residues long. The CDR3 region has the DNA TGTGCCAGCAGCTTAAGAGGGTCGAGGGTGGAGACCCAGTACTTC. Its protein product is CASSLRGSRVETQYF.

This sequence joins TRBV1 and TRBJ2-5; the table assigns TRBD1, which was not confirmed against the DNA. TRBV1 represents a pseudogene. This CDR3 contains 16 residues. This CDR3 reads CTSSQDRDRGQETQYF. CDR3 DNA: TGCACCAGCAGCCAGGACCGGGACAGGGGTCAAGAGACCCAGTACTTC.

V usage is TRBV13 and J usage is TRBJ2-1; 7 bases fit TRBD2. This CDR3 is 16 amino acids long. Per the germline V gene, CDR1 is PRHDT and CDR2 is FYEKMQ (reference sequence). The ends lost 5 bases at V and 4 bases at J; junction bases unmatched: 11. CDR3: CASSENLGRGYNEQFF. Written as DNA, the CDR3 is TGTGCCAGCAGCGAAAATCTTGGGCGGGGGTACAATGAGCAGTTCTTC.

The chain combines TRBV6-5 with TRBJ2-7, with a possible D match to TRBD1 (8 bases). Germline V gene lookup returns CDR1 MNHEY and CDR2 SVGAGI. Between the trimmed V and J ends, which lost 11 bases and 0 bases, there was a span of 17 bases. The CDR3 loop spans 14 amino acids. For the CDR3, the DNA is TGTGCCGTCCACAGGGGGGGGAGCTCCTACGAGCAGTACTTC. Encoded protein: CAVHRGGSSYEQYF.

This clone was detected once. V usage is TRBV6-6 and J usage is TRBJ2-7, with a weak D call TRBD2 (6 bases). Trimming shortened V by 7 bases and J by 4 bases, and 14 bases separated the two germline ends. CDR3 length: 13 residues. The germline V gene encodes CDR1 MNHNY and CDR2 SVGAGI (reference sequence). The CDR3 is CASTIGAGYEQYF. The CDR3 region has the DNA TGTGCCAGCACGATCGGGGCGGGGTACGAGCAGTACTTC.